The source of this T cell receptor (beta chain) is a study of T cell repertoires in cytomegalovirus infection. Background on the study: Matching HLA type, along with CMV infection, was indicated by public TCR beta signatures. Findings and caveats of the study: Based on cumulative public TCR beta family frequency, carriers of CMV plus the relevant HLA were identified. The ex vivo response was dominated by HLA-C-restricted CMV-specific TCR beta clonotypes.

Each CDR3 protein is one row after TCRdb ran MiXCR on the reads. Among about 260,000 distinct CDR3 sequences listed, approximately 13% were seen once. The sample holds one count of this clonotype. The antigen is not known. The CDR3 spans 16 residues. V was cut by 5 bases and J by 2 bases, with 17 bases left in between. The source of this sequence is a human donor in good health (CMV status not recorded). Some clones in this sample may be carry-over from other donors' samples. The sequencing sample was made of PBMCs. The rearrangement uses TRBV12-3 or TRBV12-4 and TRBJ2-3, with D possibly being TRBD1 (6 bases). This chain's CDR3 is CASSLPLTGITDTQYF. In DNA form, the CDR3 reads TGTGCCAGCAGTCTACCTTTAACAGGGATCACAGATACGCAGTATTTT.